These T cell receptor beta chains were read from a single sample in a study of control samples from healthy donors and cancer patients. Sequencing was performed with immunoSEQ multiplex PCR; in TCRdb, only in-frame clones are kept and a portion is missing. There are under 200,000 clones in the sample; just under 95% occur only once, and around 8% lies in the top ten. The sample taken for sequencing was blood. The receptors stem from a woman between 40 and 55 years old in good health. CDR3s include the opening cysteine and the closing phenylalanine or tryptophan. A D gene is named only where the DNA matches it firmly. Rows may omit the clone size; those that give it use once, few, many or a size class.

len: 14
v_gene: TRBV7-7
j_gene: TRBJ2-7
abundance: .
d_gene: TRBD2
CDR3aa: CASSLTSGNYEQYF

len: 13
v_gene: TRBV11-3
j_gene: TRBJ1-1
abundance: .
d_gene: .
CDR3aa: CASSLSEEAEAFF

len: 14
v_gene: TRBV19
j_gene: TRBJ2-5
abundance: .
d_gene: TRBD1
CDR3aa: CASSTSGTASSQYF

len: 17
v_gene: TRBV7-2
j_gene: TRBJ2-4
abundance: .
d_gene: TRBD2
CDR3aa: CASSSRLAGISKNIQYF

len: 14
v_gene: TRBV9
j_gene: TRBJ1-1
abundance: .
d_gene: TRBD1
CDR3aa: CASGRGTGGTEAFF

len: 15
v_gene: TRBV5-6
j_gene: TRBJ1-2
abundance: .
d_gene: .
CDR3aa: CASSLISVGRLGYTF

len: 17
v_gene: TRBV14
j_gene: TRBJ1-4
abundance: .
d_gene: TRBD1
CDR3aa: CASSQDLVGTGNEKLFF

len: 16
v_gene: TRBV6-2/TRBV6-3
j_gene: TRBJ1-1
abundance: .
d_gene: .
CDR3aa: CASSYGPGAQNTEAFF

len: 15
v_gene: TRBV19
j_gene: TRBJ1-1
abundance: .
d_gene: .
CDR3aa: CASTTASTGNTEAFF

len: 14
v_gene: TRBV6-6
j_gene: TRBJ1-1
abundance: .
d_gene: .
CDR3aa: CASSYSRQATEAFF

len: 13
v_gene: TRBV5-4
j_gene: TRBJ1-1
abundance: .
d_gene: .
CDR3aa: CASSLGENTEAFF

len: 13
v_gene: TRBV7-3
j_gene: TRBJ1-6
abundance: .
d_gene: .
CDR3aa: CASSRDTNSPLHF

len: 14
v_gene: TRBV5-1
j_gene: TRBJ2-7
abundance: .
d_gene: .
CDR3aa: CASSVRTDPYEQYF

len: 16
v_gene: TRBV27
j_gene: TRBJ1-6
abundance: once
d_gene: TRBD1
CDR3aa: CASSAQGVSGNSPLHF

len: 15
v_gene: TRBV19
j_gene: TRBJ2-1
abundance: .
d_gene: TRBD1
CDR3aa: CASSLDRGPYNEQFF

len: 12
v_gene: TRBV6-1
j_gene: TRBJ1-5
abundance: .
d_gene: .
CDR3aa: CASSEYSQPQHF

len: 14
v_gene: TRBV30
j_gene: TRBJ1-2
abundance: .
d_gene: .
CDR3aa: CAWGRPTGFHGYTF

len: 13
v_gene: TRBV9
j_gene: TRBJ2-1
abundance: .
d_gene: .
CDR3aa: CASSATEYNEQFF

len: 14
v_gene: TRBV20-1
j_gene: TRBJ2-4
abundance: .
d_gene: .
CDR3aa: CSASRTGGYDIQYF

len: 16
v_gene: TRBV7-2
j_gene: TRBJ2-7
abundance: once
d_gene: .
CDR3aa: CASSLAGSASSYEQYF

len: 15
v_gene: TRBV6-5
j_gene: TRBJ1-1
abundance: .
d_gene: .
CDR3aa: CASRISWEKNTEAFF

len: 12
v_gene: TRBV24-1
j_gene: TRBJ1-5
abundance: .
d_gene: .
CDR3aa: CAIRQGGQPQHF

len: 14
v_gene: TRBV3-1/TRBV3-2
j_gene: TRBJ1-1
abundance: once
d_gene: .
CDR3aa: CASSPRLTWGEAFF

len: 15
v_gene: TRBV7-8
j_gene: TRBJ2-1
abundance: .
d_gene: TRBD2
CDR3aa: CASSLAAGGRNEQFF

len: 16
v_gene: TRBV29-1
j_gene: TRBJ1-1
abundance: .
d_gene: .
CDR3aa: CSVVRGLPGHRDEAFF

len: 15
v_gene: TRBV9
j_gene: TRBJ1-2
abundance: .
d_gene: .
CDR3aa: CASSTGQLANYGYTF

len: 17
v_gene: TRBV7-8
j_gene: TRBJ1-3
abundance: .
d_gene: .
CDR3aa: CASSPYRQALPGNTIYF

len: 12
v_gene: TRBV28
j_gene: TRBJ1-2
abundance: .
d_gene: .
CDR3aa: CASTQGEVRVTF

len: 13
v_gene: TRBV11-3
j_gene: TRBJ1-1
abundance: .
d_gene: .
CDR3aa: CASSLGSYTEAFF

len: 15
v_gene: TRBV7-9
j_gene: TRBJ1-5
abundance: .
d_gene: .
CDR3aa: CASSLSGGGNQPQHF

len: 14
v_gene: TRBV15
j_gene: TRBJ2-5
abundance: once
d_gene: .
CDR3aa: CATSRRRNQETQYF

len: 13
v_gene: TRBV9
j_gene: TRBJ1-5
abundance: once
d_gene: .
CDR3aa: CASSEQGDQPQHF

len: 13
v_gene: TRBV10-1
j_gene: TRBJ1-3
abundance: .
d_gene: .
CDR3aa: CASSTGQRNTIYF

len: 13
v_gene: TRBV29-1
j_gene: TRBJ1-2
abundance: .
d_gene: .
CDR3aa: CSVARDIGYGYTF

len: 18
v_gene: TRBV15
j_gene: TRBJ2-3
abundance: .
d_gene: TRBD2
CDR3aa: CATSRPPGLADSTDTQYF

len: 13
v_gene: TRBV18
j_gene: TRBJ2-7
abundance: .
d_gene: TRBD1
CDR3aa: CASSQGTAYEQYF

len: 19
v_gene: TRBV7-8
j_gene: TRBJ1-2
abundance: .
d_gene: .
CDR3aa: CASSLVSVARDTSNYGYTF

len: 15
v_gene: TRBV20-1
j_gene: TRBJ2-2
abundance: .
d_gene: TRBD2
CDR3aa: CSAGGLAGDTGELFF

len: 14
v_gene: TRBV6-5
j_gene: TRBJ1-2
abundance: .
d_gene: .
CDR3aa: CASSYSARGHGYTF

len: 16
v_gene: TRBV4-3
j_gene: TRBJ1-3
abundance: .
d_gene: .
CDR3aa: CASSQGAQTGGNTIYF

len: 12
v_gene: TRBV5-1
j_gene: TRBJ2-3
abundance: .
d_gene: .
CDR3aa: CASSWRGDTQYF

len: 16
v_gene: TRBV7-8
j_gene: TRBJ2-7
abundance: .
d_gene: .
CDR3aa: CASSSYRLTRNYEQYF

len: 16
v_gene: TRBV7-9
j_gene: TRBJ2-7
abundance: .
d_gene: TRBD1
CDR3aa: CASSLSKQGIFYEQYF

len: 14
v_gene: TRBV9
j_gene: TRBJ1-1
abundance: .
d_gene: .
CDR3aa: CASSVRQDDTEAFF

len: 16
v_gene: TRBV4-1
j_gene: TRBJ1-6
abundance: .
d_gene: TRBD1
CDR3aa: CASSPQEGQGFSPLHF

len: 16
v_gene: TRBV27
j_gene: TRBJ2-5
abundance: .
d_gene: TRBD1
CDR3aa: CASSLGGQGAGETQYF

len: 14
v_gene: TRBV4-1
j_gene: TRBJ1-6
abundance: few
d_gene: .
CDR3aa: CASSQDRAYSPLHF

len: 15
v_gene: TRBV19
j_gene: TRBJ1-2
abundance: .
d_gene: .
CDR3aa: CASSPGGEWGDGYTF